This TCR beta chain was retrieved from a study of monozygotic twins with inflammatory bowel disease. One entry per CDR3 protein, without DNA, is what TCRdb gives after re-calling the 5' RACE reads. Its clone listing holds 200,000 to 250,000 distinct CDR3 sequences. Study-level findings and limits: The data did not back a single strong IBD-associated clonotype or signal. IBD patients had lower TCRbeta diversity (inverse Simpson) than healthy co-twins.

This CDR3 comprises 15 residues. Germline V lookup: CDR1 SNHLY, CDR2 FYNNEI. Of note for this clonotype: Its antigen is unidentified.

Blood, more than 2 ml, was drawn per donor. This chain connects TRBV2 to TRBJ1-5; TCRdb proposes TRBD1, but this gene call is untestable without DNA. Specimen: blood. The sequence derives from a human donor with ulcerative colitis or Crohn's disease, or a healthy co-twin of an affected twin (not recorded which). CDR3 sequence reads: CASSERDMKNQPQHF. Based on the CDR3 plus reference TRBV2 and TRBJ1-5, the full variable domain is EPEVTQTPSHQVTQMGQEVILRCVPISNHLYFYWYRQILGQKVEFLVSFYNNEISEKSEIFDDQFSVERPDGSNFTLKIRSTKLEDSAMYFCASSERDMKNQPQHFGDGTRLSIL.